Each of the 19 T cell receptor beta chains below was sequenced from the same sample in a study of blood T cell repertoires in COVID-19. Repertoires were generated with immunoSEQ multiplex PCR, while TCRdb's copy carries only in-frame clones and drops some. The table lists under 350,000 clones, approximately 85% of them singletons. What was sequenced was peripheral blood. The source is a human donor in a cohort sampled during active COVID-19.

This chain links TRBV6-1 with TRBJ2-4; the match to TRBD1 covers 8 bases. The CDR3 spans 18 residues. V lost 0 bases and J lost 4; bases outside the gene matches: 11. Germline V CDR1 and CDR2: MNHNS, SASEGT. The CDR3, as DNA: TGTGCCAGCAGTGAAGCTCGAGGACAGGGCGGTGGGAAAAACATTCAGTACTTC. Protein product: CASSEARGQGGGKNIQYF.

This clone was observed a single time. This sequence joins TRBV24-1 and TRBJ2-7; 8 nucleotides agree with TRBD1. Germline V lookup: CDR1 KGHDR, CDR2 SFDVKD. The CDR3 totals 14 residues. V gave up 4 bases and J gave up 4 bases; unmatched junction bases: 5. The DNA of the CDR3 is TGTGCCACCAGTGACACGGACAGGGATTACGAGCAGTACTTC. This sequence encodes CATSDTDRDYEQYF.

The chain couples TRBV18 to TRBJ2-5; 10 nucleotides agree with TRBD2. Germline lookup yields CDR1 KGHSH and CDR2 LQKENI. The CDR3 covers 16 residues. V shed 0 bases and J 5 bases; nucleotides not matched to a gene: 6. CDR3 residues: CASSPPTSGAAETQYF. Here the CDR3 DNA reads TGTGCCAGCTCACCACCTACTAGCGGGGCAGCGGAGACCCAGTACTTC. Full variable domain (rest looked up from reference TRBV18 and TRBJ2-5): NAGVMQNPRHLVRRRGQEARLRCSPMKGHSHVYWYRQLPEEGLKFMVYLQKENIIDESGMPKERFSAEFPKEGPSILRIQQVVRGDSAAYFCASSPPTSGAAETQYFGPGTRLLVL.

CDR3 in amino acids: CASSMDRSTEAFF. The CDR3 DNA is TGTGCCAGCAGCATGGACAGGAGCACTGAAGCTTTCTTT. This chain uses TRBV13 with TRBJ1-1; TRBD1 agrees at 7 bases. The CDR3 runs to 13 residues. Trimming took 5 bases from V and 4 from J; bases not matched to a gene: 4. From germline, CDR1 is PRHDT and CDR2 FYEKMQ (reference sequence).

The chain is built from TRBV18 and TRBJ2-7; D perhaps matches TRBD1 (6 bases). Trimming removed 3 bases from V and 0 bases from J, with 12 bases in between. Germline CDR1 reads KGHSH; CDR2 reads LQKENI. CDR3 length: 15 residues. The CDR3 sequence: CASSPDRKFSYEQYF. CDR3 bases: TGTGCCAGCTCACCGGACAGAAAATTCTCCTACGAGCAGTACTTC.

The chain links TRBV30 to TRBJ2-7; 9 bases match TRBD1. Germline values: CDR1 GTSNPN, CDR2 SVGIG (reference sequence). The CDR3 spans 14 residues. J was trimmed by 5 bases and V by 4 bases; bases with no gene match: 9. The CDR3 DNA sequence: TGTGCCTGGACCCAAACAGGGGGCGACCACGAGCAGTACTTC. Residues: CAWTQTGGDHEQYF. The full variable domain, rest sourced from reference TRBV30 and TRBJ2-7, is SQTIHQWPATLVQPVGSPLSLECTVEGTSNPNLYWYRQAAGRGLQLLFYSVGIGQISSEVPQNLSASRPQDRQFILSSKKLLLSDSGFYLCAWTQTGGDHEQYFGPGTRLTVT.

This clone appeared a few times. The chain carries TRBV27 and TRBJ1-6; D may be TRBD1 (5 bases). V lost 10 bases and J lost 10, with 17 bases in between. Germline V gene sequence: CDR1 MNHEY, CDR2 SMNVEV (reference sequence). This CDR3 is 13 amino acids long. CDR3 protein: CATSRGVGSPLHF. The DNA for the CDR3 is TGTGCCACCTCTCGGGGGGTAGGATCACCCCTCCACTTT.

The rearrangement links TRBV6-5 to TRBJ1-1; D is possibly TRBD1 (5 bases). V was pared by 7 bases and J by 0 bases, with 12 bases between. Germline CDR1 and CDR2: MNHEY and SVGAGI. This CDR3 has 14 amino acids. The CDR3 DNA reads as TGTGCCAGCACCATAGGGACTCTGAACACTGAAGCTTTCTTT. Encoded protein: CASTIGTLNTEAFF.

This clone was detected a few times. V gene TRBV6-5 combines with J gene TRBJ1-1, with TRBD1 as a possible D gene (5 bases). CDR1 is MNHEY and CDR2 is SVGAGI in the germline V gene. V was shortened by 5 bases and J by 1 base, with 11 bases between the two germline ends. The CDR3 runs to 14 residues. CDR3 region: CASSRQLSNTEAFF. CDR3 nucleotides: TGTGCCAGCAGTCGACAGCTATCGAACACTGAAGCTTTCTTT.

The chain uses TRBV6-5 and TRBJ1-2; the match to TRBD1 covers 8 bases. Trimming at V came to 6 bases and at J to 2 bases, leaving 8 bases not matched to a gene. The V gene's germline CDR1 is MNHEY and CDR2 SVGAGI. The length of the CDR3 is 15 residues. The CDR3 nucleotides are TGTGCCAGCAGCCTCGACAGGGGCCAAAACTATGGCTACACCTTC. The encoded protein is CASSLDRGQNYGYTF.

This clone occurred once. The chain has TRBV6-5 and TRBJ1-1; TRBD1 matches at 7 bases. The V gene's germline CDR1 is MNHEY and CDR2 SVGAGI. The CDR3 runs 15 residues. Trimming took 9 bases from V and 0 from J; bases not matched to a gene: 10. The CDR3 protein is CASTHNRGMNTEAFF. CDR3 nucleotide sequence: TGTGCCAGTACCCACAACAGGGGAATGAACACTGAAGCTTTCTTT.

The chain is built from TRBV7-9 and TRBJ2-7, with D maybe TRBD1 (5 bases). Germline lookup yields CDR1 SEHNR and CDR2 FQNEAQ (reference sequence). This CDR3 spans 12 amino acids. V dropped 5 bases and J dropped 12 bases, with 17 bases sitting between them. CDR3 protein: CASSTDRALLYF. DNA for the CDR3: TGTGCCAGCAGCACCGACAGAGCCTTACTGTACTTC.

The chain carries TRBV6-5 and TRBJ2-1, with D possibly matching TRBD1 (5 bases). Germline assignment: CDR1 MNHEY and CDR2 SVGAGI. Trimming took 2 bases from V and 0 from J, leaving 8 bases between them. There are 15 residues in the CDR3. This CDR3 reads CASSYRGSSYNEQFF. In DNA form, the CDR3 reads TGTGCCAGCAGTTACAGGGGTAGCTCCTACAATGAGCAGTTCTTC.

The chain uses TRBV19 and TRBJ1-4, with no clear D. V gave up 3 bases and J gave up 7 bases, with 15 bases separating them. There are 15 residues in the CDR3. Germline V gives CDR1 LNHDA, CDR2 SQIVND (reference sequence). The CDR3 spells CASSMVVTGFEKLFF. The DNA for the CDR3 is TGTGCCAGTAGTATGGTCGTAACGGGATTTGAAAAACTGTTTTTT.

This clone was seen just once. The V gene is TRBV18, the J gene TRBJ1-5; TRBD1 might be the D (6 bases). Trimming took off 8 bases at V and 3 bases at J, with 11 bases between the two ends. CDR3 length: 13 residues. Germline CDR1 is KGHSH and CDR2 is LQKENI. The CDR3 is CASADSINQPQHF. The CDR3 bases are TGTGCCAGCGCGGACAGCATCAATCAGCCCCAGCATTTT.

The chain uses TRBV3-1 (or the pseudogene TRBV3-2) and TRBJ1-2, with no clear D. The germline V gene has CDR1 LGHDT and CDR2 YNNKEL (reference sequence). Trimming cost V 5 bases and J 0 bases, with 10 bases left between them. This CDR3 spans 14 amino acids. The CDR3 region has the DNA TGTGCCAGCAGCATCGACGGAGCTAACTATGGCTACACCTTC. As protein: CASSIDGANYGYTF.

This sequence joins TRBV6-5 and TRBJ1-3; D might be TRBD1 (5 bases). The CDR3 has 16 residues. Germline V gene sequence: CDR1 MNHEY, CDR2 SVGAGI. V lost 0 bases and J 4 bases, leaving 13 bases between the germline ends. The CDR3 bases are TGTGCCAGCAGTTACTCCTCCGGGGGAACGGGAAACACCATATATTTT. It codes for CASSYSSGGTGNTIYF.

The chain joins TRBV2 to TRBJ2-2; D is undetermined. Trimming left V 5 bases short and J 1 base short, with 11 bases between. CDR3 size: 15 residues. CDR1 SNHLY and CDR2 FYNNEI come from the germline V gene. Here the CDR3 DNA reads TGTGCCAGCAGTTTAGGAGCTATGAACACCGGGGAGCTGTTTTTT. Its translation is CASSLGAMNTGELFF. Variable domain in full (rest from reference TRBV2 and TRBJ2-2): EPEVTQTPSHQVTQMGQEVILRCVPISNHLYFYWYRQILGQKVEFLVSFYNNEISEKSEIFDDQFSVERPDGSNFTLKIRSTKLEDSAMYFCASSLGAMNTGELFFGEGSRLTVL.

V usage is TRBV25-1 and J usage is TRBJ2-1; maybe TRBD2 (5 bases). The length of the CDR3 is 17 residues. With 0 bases removed from V and 8 bases from J, the gap between germline ends came to 20 bases. The germline CDR1 and CDR2 sequences are MGHDK and SYGVNS. The CDR3 region has the DNA TGTGCCAGCAGTGAATATAGGCGTCGGGATCAGATCCATGAGCAGTTCTTC. Protein: CASSEYRRRDQIHEQFF.